The 18 T cell receptor beta chains below all came from one sample that was sequenced in a study of a mutant IDH1 vaccine in newly diagnosed glioma. Time point described: week 5, during vaccination. Vaccine doses each comprised 300 ug of mutant IDH1 20-mer peptide, with topical imiquimod. The data were produced by immunoSEQ multiplex PCR, yet TCRdb's version contains in-frame clones alone and is incomplete. The data contain around 56,000 clones, approximately 82% of them singletons. No antigen is known for these receptors. The starting material was PBMCs, obtained from a glioma patient whose treatment included an IDH1 peptide vaccine. The source of these receptors is a man aged 25 to 40 with glioma.

The chain recombines TRBV25-1 with TRBJ1-5; tentatively, D is TRBD1 (6 bases). The CDR3 totals 16 residues. The germline V gene has CDR1 MGHDK and CDR2 SYGVNS. The germline V and J ends were trimmed by 1 base and 1 base, with 11 bases remaining between them. CDR3 sequence reads: CASSEWGARSNQPQHF. DNA of the CDR3: TGTGCCAGCAGTGAATGGGGGGCGCGAAGCAATCAGCCCCAGCATTTT. Based on the CDR3 plus reference TRBV25-1 and TRBJ1-5, the full variable domain is EADIYQTPRYLVIGTGKKITLECSQTMGHDKMYWYQQDPGMELHLIHYSYGVNSTEKGDLSSESTVSRIRTEHFPLTLESARPSHTSQYLCASSEWGARSNQPQHFGDGTRLSIL.

This clone was recorded a few times. V usage is TRBV6-5 and J usage is TRBJ1-5; D call uncertain. Per germline, CDR1 MNHEY and CDR2 SVGAGI. Trimming took off 7 bases at V and 3 bases at J, with 16 bases between the two ends. This CDR3 is 15 amino acids long. CDR3 in amino acids: CASNEAGDDNQPQHF. CDR3 nucleotide sequence: TGTGCCAGCAATGAGGCCGGGGATGACAATCAGCCCCAGCATTTT.

The chain couples TRBV2 to TRBJ2-1; D remains unclear. The V gene's germline CDR1 is SNHLY and CDR2 FYNNEI. The CDR3 is 16 residues long. Trimming cost V 2 bases and J 3 bases, with 14 bases left between them. CDR3: CASSETDGPYYNEQFF. The CDR3, as DNA: TGTGCCAGCAGTGAAACGGACGGACCCTACTACAATGAGCAGTTCTTC. The variable domain in full, with the rest retrieved from reference TRBV2 and TRBJ2-1, is EPEVTQTPSHQVTQMGQEVILRCVPISNHLYFYWYRQILGQKVEFLVSFYNNEISEKSEIFDDQFSVERPDGSNFTLKIRSTKLEDSAMYFCASSETDGPYYNEQFFGPGTRLTVL.

DNA of the CDR3: TGTGCCATCGGGCCAGGGTCCTACGAGCAGTACTTC. The encoded protein is CAIGPGSYEQYF. The chain uses TRBV10-3 and TRBJ2-7; tentatively, D is TRBD1 (5 bases). V shed 8 bases and J shed 1 base, with 9 bases lying between them. Germline values: CDR1 ENHRY, CDR2 SYGVKD. This CDR3 has 12 residues.

This clone was seen just once. The chain recombines TRBV19 with TRBJ1-1; a possible D gene is TRBD1 (5 bases). This CDR3 is built from 14 residues. Germline V gives CDR1 LNHDA, CDR2 SQIVND (reference sequence). Between the trimmed V and J ends, which lost 6 bases and 1 base, there was a span of 12 bases. CDR3 DNA: TGTGCCAGTAGACCCGGAGACAGGAACACTGAAGCTTTCTTT. Residues: CASRPGDRNTEAFF.

This sequence joins TRBV6-5 and TRBJ2-7, with D possibly matching TRBD1 (5 bases). The germline V gene encodes CDR1 MNHEY and CDR2 SVGAGI. Trimming pared 6 bases from V and 3 bases from J, leaving 9 bases between. The CDR3 runs to 12 residues. As DNA, the CDR3 is TGTGCCAGCAGACGCAGGGACTACGAGCAGTACTTC. As protein: CASRRRDYEQYF.

This chain joins TRBV13 and TRBJ2-1, with D perhaps TRBD2 (5 bases). Trimming pared 5 bases from V and 2 bases from J, leaving 13 bases between. The CDR3 contains 15 residues. The germline V gene has CDR1 PRHDT and CDR2 FYEKMQ (reference sequence). CDR3 nucleotide sequence: TGTGCCAGCAGCGGACGAGGACTGACCTACAATGAGCAGTTCTTC. This sequence encodes CASSGRGLTYNEQFF.

This rearrangement joins TRBV29-1 to TRBJ1-1, with D hard to call. Trimming pared 4 bases from V and 2 bases from J, leaving 8 bases between. This CDR3 contains 12 residues. The germline V gene has CDR1 SQVTM and CDR2 ANQGSEA. The CDR3 loop reads CSVGWGNTEAFF. Written as DNA, the CDR3 is TGCAGCGTTGGGTGGGGAAACACTGAAGCTTTCTTT.

The V gene is TRBV14, the J gene TRBJ2-7; 9 positions agree with TRBD1. From germline, CDR1 is SGHDN and CDR2 FVKESK. The V and J ends lost 0 bases and 5 bases, in that order; junction bases with no gene match: 5. CDR3 length: 15 residues. CDR3 in amino acids: CASSQDMDRGHEQYF. For the CDR3, the DNA is TGTGCCAGCAGCCAAGATATGGACAGGGGCCACGAGCAGTACTTC.

The chain is built from TRBV6-5 and TRBJ1-1, with D possibly being TRBD1 (5 bases). CDR1 MNHEY and CDR2 SVGAGI come from the germline V gene. CDR3 length: 15 residues. The V end was cut by 6 bases, the J end by 3 bases, with 17 bases between. CDR3 nucleotides: TGTGCCAGCAGGCCTACCTTTACAGGATACACTGAAGCTTTCTTT. Encoded protein: CASRPTFTGYTEAFF.

This clone occurred a few times. The CDR3 sequence: CASRPDRAYQPQHF. The CDR3 region has the DNA TGTGCCAGCAGACCGGACAGGGCTTATCAGCCCCAGCATTTT. The chain links TRBV5-5 to TRBJ1-5; 8 nucleotides match TRBD1. J was trimmed by 5 bases and V by 5 bases; bases with no gene match: 6. Germline V lookup: CDR1 SGHKS, CDR2 YYEKEE (reference sequence). This CDR3 contains 14 residues.

The chain is built from TRBV7-9 and TRBJ1-1, with D unclear. V lost 4 bases to trimming and J lost 6 bases, with 12 bases between them. Germline-derived CDR1 and CDR2 are SEHNR and FQNEAQ (reference sequence). The CDR3 extends over 13 amino acids. CDR3 protein: CASSSVEGSEAFF. The CDR3 nucleotides read TGTGCCAGCAGCTCCGTTGAAGGATCTGAAGCTTTCTTT.

This clone was seen only once. The chain links TRBV25-1 to TRBJ2-3, with D perhaps TRBD2 (5 bases). The germline CDR1 and CDR2 sequences are MGHDK and SYGVNS. The CDR3 loop spans 15 amino acids. V lost 4 bases, J lost 1 base, and 12 bases lay in between. As DNA, the CDR3 is TGTGCCAGCAGTGGTTACATGAGGGGCACAGATACGCAGTATTTT. Translating gives CASSGYMRGTDTQYF.

CDR3 sequence (DNA): TGTGCCAGCTCACCGACTAGCTCGAGCACAGATACGCAGTATTTT. It encodes CASSPTSSSTDTQYF. V and J are TRBV18 and TRBJ2-3; 7 bases fit TRBD2. The length of the CDR3 is 15 residues. Trimming at V came to 3 bases and at J to 0 bases, leaving 3 bases not matched to a gene. Germline loops: CDR1 KGHSH, CDR2 LQKENI. Using reference TRBV18 and TRBJ2-3 for the parts outside the CDR3, the full variable domain is NAGVMQNPRHLVRRRGQEARLRCSPMKGHSHVYWYRQLPEEGLKFMVYLQKENIIDESGMPKERFSAEFPKEGPSILRIQQVVRGDSAAYFCASSPTSSSTDTQYFGPGTRLTVL.

The gene calls are TRBV27 and TRBJ1-4; D remains ambiguous. Germline V CDR1 and CDR2: MNHEY, SMNVEV (reference sequence). The CDR3 runs to 15 residues. V was shortened by 6 bases and J by 5 bases, with 16 bases between the two germline ends. In DNA, the CDR3 is TGTGCCAGCAGCCTCCGCCCGGCCATGAATGAAAAACTGTTTTTT. Amino acids: CASSLRPAMNEKLFF.

The chain has TRBV6-1 and TRBJ1-2; D not resolved. This CDR3 has 16 residues. Germline loops: CDR1 MNHNS, CDR2 SASEGT. V shed 4 bases and J shed 3 bases, with 18 bases lying between them. The CDR3 DNA is TGTGCCAGCAGTGTGGCCCTAGGACCTAGCTACTATGGCTACACCTTC. Translation: CASSVALGPSYYGYTF.

The rearrangement joins TRBV6-6 to TRBJ2-7; D gene ambiguous. CDR3 length: 13 amino acids. Looked up from germline, CDR1 is MNHNY and CDR2 is SVGAGI (reference sequence). V was pared by 3 bases and J by 1 base, with 7 bases between. The CDR3 reads CASSYAGSYEQYF. The CDR3 coding sequence is TGTGCCAGCAGTTATGCAGGTTCCTACGAGCAGTACTTC.

The genes are TRBV13 and TRBJ1-3; D gene ambiguous. The germline V gene encodes CDR1 PRHDT and CDR2 FYEKMQ (reference sequence). The CDR3 is made up of 15 amino acids. V was shortened by 1 base and J by 1 base, with 8 bases between the two germline ends. The CDR3 region is CASSLELGSGNTIYF. The CDR3 DNA follows: TGTGCCAGCAGCTTAGAACTGGGGTCTGGAAACACCATATATTTT.